These T cell receptor beta chains were read from a single sample in a study of cytotoxic CD8 clonotypes in ibrutinib-treated CLL. TCRdb keeps only in-frame clones here, not all; method: immunoSEQ multiplex PCR. The sample has about 30,000 clones, around 60% seen once; the top ten hold 5.1%. Sequenced material: PBMCs, taken before ibrutinib treatment. Receptors originate from a human donor with chronic lymphocytic leukemia. The CDR3 runs from the conserved cysteine through the conserved F or W. Fields, in order: V gene, D gene, clone size, J gene, CDR3 protein, CDR3 DNA. D genes are given only for firm matches. Size tells how often a clone was seen (once, few, many) or the class of an expanded clone, and some rows leave it out.

>TRBV7-2|TRBD2|few|TRBJ2-7
CASSSSGSPGYEQYF
TGTGCCAGCAGCTCGAGCGGGAGCCCGGGTTACGAGCAGTACTTC
>TRBV11-2|-|-|TRBJ2-2
CASSLEGGELFF
TGTGCCAGCAGCTTAGAGGGGGGGGAGCTGTTTTTT
>TRBV2|TRBD1|-|TRBJ1-1
CASKGGAWDTEAFF
TGTGCCAGCAAAGGGGGCGCTTGGGACACTGAAGCTTTCTTT
>TRBV10-3|-|few|TRBJ1-5
CAISDPGREGSNQPQHF
TGTGCCATCAGTGACCCGGGACGGGAGGGAAGCAATCAGCCCCAGCATTTT
>TRBV6-1|-|-|TRBJ1-6
CASSGPKKDRSSSYNSPLHF
TGTGCCAGCAGTGGACCGAAAAAGGACAGATCGAGCTCCTATAATTCACCCCTCCACTTT
>TRBV7-6|-|once|TRBJ1-2
CASSLSGGGGYTF
TGTGCCAGCAGCTTATCAGGCGGTGGTGGCTACACCTTC
>TRBV5-1|-|once|TRBJ2-3
CASSLTSRGPDTQYF
TGCGCCAGCAGCTTGACCAGCCGGGGCCCAGATACGCAGTATTTT
>TRBV5-5|-|-|TRBJ2-5
CASSLAGTETQYF
TGTGCCAGCAGCTTGGCAGGGACAGAGACCCAGTACTTC
>TRBV25-1|TRBD1|-|TRBJ1-2
CASSSTGDHYGYTF
TGTGCCAGCAGCTCGACAGGGGACCACTATGGCTACACCTTC
>TRBV4-2|TRBD2|-|TRBJ2-3
CASSQRTSGGADTQYF
TGTGCCAGCAGCCAACGGACTAGCGGGGGGGCAGATACGCAGTATTTT
>TRBV4-1|TRBD2|-|TRBJ2-3
CASSPPGTSGPGRPAQDTQYF
TGCGCCAGCAGCCCACCCGGGACTAGCGGCCCAGGGAGGCCCGCCCAAGATACGCAGTATTTT
>TRBV4-1|TRBD1|-|TRBJ2-1
CASRQGVSYNEQFF
TGCGCCAGCAGGCAGGGGGTATCCTACAATGAGCAGTTCTTC
>TRBV12-5|TRBD1|few|TRBJ1-1
CASGLDRGRNTEAFF
TGTGCTAGTGGTTTGGACAGGGGGCGGAACACTGAAGCTTTCTTT
>TRBV19|TRBD1|-|TRBJ2-7
CASSIDRGNYEQYF
TGTGCCAGTAGTATCGACAGGGGAAACTACGAGCAGTACTTC
>TRBV27|TRBD1|-|TRBJ1-5
CASMALGQGGVSQPQHF
TGTGCCAGCATGGCCCTGGGACAGGGGGGGGTGTCTCAGCCCCAGCATTTT
>TRBV19|-|few|TRBJ2-1
CASSHPISYNEQFF
TGTGCCAGTAGTCACCCTATCTCCTACAATGAGCAGTTCTTC
>TRBV7-2|-|-|TRBJ2-7
CASSLGRSYEQYF
TGTGCCAGCAGCTTAGGTCGGTCCTACGAGCAGTACTTC
>TRBV5-1|-|-|TRBJ1-3
CASSLGPTAAGNTIYF
TGCGCCAGCAGCTTGGGGCCGACAGCAGCTGGAAACACCATATATTTT
>TRBV11-2|-|few|TRBJ2-7
CASSLDPGIRQIPRSYEQYF
TGTGCCAGCAGCTTAGATCCGGGAATCAGGCAAATCCCCCGGAGCTACGAGCAGTACTTC
>TRBV10-3|-|-|TRBJ1-1
CAIRGPEATEAFF
TGTGCCATCAGGGGCCCTGAGGCCACTGAAGCTTTCTTT
>TRBV28|-|once|TRBJ1-1
CASSFSGHNLPEAFF
TGTGCCAGCAGTTTCTCGGGACATAATCTACCTGAAGCTTTCTTT
>TRBV11-1|TRBD2|once|TRBJ2-7
CASSFTSGGFYEQYF
TGTGCCAGCAGCTTTACTAGCGGGGGATTCTACGAGCAGTACTTC
>TRBV6-6|-|-|TRBJ2-1
CASTLNNEQFF
TGTGCCAGCACCCTTAACAATGAGCAGTTCTTC
>TRBV7-6|TRBD1|-|TRBJ2-7
CASSPGGFEQYF
TGTGCCAGCAGCCCAGGGGGTTTCGAGCAGTACTTC